This entry describes one T cell receptor (beta chain). The source of the sample is a study of blood T cell repertoires in COVID-19. On the study more broadly: Collection of acute and convalescent COVID-19 samples took place in the United States, Italy and Spain. Sample material is recorded as cDNA or gDNA derived from T cells, B-cell-depleted T cells, or PBMCs.

The germline gives CDR1 LNHNV, CDR2 YYDKDF (reference sequence). The CDR3 extends over 15 amino acids. Trimming pared 2 bases from V and 0 bases from J, leaving 11 bases between. In the authors' methods: Amplification from reference gene primers served as the basis for estimated nucleated cell counts. TCRdb's copy holds only in-frame clones and misses some; the assay was immunoSEQ multiplex PCR. V, J and clone size derive from that table, while D and trimming were established from the DNA sequence. The sample shows about 280,000 clones, roughly 86% of them seen only once. The sequence was obtained from a man aged 18 to 29 with active or convalescent COVID-19. The genes are TRBV15 and TRBJ2-7, with a tentative D call TRBD1 (6 bases). The sample comprised peripheral blood. CDR3 nucleotides: TGTGCCACCAGCAGACCTGGACAGAGCTCCTACGAGCAGTACTTC. Translated: CATSRPGQSSYEQYF.